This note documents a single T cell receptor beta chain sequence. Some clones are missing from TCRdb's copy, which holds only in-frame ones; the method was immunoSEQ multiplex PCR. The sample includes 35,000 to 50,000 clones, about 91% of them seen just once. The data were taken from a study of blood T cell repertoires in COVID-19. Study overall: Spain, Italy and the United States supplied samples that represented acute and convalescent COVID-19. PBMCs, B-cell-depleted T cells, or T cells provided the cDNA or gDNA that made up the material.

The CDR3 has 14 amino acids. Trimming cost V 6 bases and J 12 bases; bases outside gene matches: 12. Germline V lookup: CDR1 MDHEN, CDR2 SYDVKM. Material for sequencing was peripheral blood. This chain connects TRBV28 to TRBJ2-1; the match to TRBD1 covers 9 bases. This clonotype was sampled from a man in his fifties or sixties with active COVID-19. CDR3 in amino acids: CASRGTGNLLGQFF. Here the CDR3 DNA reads TGTGCCAGCAGGGGGACAGGGAACCTGTTGGGGCAGTTCTTC.